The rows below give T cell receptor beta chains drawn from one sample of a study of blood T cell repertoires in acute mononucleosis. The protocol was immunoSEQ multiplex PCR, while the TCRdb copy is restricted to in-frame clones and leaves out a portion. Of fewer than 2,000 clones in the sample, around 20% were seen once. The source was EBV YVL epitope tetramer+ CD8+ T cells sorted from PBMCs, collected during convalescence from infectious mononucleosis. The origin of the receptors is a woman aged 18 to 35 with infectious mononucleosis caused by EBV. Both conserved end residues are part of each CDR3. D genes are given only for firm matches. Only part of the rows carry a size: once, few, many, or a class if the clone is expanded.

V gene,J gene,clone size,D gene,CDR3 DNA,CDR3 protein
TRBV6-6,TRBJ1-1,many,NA,TGTGCCAGCAGTTTAGGTCCAGGTACGGAAGCTTTCTTT,CASSLGPGTEAFF
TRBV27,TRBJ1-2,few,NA,TGTGCCAGCGCGTTGGGCTATGGCTACACCTTC,CASALGYGYTF
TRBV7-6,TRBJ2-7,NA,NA,TGTGCCAGCAGTGCGCAAATGGAGCAGTACTTC,CASSAQMEQYF
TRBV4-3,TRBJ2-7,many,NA,TGCGCCAGCAGCGACAGGGACTCTCGGTCCTACGAGCAGTACTTC,CASSDRDSRSYEQYF
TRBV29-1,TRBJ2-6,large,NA,TGCAGCGTTGGAGTAAGGGGGGAATCTGGGGCCAACGTCCTGACTTTC,CSVGVRGESGANVLTF
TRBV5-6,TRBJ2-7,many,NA,TGTGCCAGCAGCTTGTTCCAAAAACAGGGCGAGTCCTACGAGCAGTACTTC,CASSLFQKQGESYEQYF
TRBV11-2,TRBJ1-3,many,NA,TGTGCCAGCAGCCTGATCCTGCTCTCTGGAAACACCATATATTTT,CASSLILLSGNTIYF
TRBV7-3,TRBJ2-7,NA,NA,TGTGCCAGCAGCAGGGGTTACCAAACCTACGAGCAGTACTTC,CASSRGYQTYEQYF
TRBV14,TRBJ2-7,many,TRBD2,TGTGCCAGCAGCTGGACTAGCTCCTACGAGCAGTACTTC,CASSWTSSYEQYF
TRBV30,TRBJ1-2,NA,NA,TGTTCATGGGCCCCTGTAGGGAACTATGGCTACACCTTC,CSWAPVGNYGYTF
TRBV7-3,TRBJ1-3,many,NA,TGTGCCAGCAGCCCGGGCGTCACGGGAAACACCATATATTTT,CASSPGVTGNTIYF
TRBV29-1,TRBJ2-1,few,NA,TGCAGCGTTGTGGCAGGCCCTTACAATGAGCAGTTCTTC,CSVVAGPYNEQFF
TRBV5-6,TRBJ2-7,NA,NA,TGTGCCAGCCTTTCCTTGGCCGGCGAGCAGTACTTC,CASLSLAGEQYF
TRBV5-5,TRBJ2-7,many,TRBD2,TGTGCCAGCAGCTTAGGCGCGACTAGCAGGTCCTACGAGCAGTACTTC,CASSLGATSRSYEQYF
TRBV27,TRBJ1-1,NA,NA,TGTGCCAGCAGTTTAATGAACAGGGAGGATGATGGTTGGGTCGCTTTCTTT,CASSLMNREDDGWVAFF
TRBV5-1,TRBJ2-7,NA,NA,TGCGCCAGCAGCTTGGCGGGTAGCAGCGAGCAGTACTTC,CASSLAGSSEQYF
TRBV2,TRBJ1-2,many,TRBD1,TGTGCCACCCTAGGTTTAGGACAGGATGGCTACACCTTC,CATLGLGQDGYTF
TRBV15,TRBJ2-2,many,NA,NA,CATSMFDGTGELFFF
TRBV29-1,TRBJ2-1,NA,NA,TGCAGCGTTGTTGGGCAGGCCCTTTACAATGAGCAGTTCTTC,CSVVGQALYNEQFF
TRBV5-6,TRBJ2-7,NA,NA,TGTGCCAGCAGTTACCAGGGTTCCTACGAGCAGTACTTC,CASSYQGSYEQYF
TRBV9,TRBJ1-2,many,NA,TGTGCCAGCGCGTTGGGCTATGGCTACACCTTC,CASALGYGYTF
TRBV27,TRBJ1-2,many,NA,TGTGCCAGCAGTGAATTCTTGGATTACTATGGCTACACCTTC,CASSEFLDYYGYTF
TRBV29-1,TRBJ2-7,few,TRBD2,TGCAGCGTTGGACTAGCGGGACAGTCCTCCTACGAGCAGTACTTC,CSVGLAGQSSYEQYF
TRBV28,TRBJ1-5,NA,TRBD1,TGTGCCAGCAGTTTGCCAGGGGGGGCATGGCAGCCCCAGCATTTT,CASSLPGGAWQPQHF
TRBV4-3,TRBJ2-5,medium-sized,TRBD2,TGCGCCAGCAGCCAAGATTGGGCAGGACTAGCGGGAGTGGGGAGCCAAGAGACCCAGTACTTC,CASSQDWAGLAGVGSQETQYF
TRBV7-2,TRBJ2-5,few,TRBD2,TGTGCCAGCAGTTACTCTACTAGCGGTTACCAAGAGACCCAGTACTTC,CASSYSTSGYQETQYF
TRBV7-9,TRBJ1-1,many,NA,TGTGCTAGCAGCCCCAGGGAAATTGGGACTGAAGCTTTCTTT,CASSPREIGTEAFF